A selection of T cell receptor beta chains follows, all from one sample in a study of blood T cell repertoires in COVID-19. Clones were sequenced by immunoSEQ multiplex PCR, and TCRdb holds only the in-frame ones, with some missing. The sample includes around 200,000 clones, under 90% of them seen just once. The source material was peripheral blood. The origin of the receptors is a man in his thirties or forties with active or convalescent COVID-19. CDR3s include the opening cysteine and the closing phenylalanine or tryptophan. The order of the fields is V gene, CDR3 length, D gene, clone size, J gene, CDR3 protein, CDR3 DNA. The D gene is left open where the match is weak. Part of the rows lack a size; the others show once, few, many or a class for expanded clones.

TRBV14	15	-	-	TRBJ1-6	CASSQEGQGRSPLHF	TGTGCCAGCAGCCAAGAGGGGCAGGGCCGGTCACCCCTCCACTTT
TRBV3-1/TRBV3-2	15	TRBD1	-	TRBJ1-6	CASKAGTGVNSPLHF	TGTGCCAGCAAGGCGGGTACAGGGGTTAATTCACCCCTCCACTTT
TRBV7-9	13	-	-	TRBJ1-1	CASSLDGGFEAFF	TGTGCCAGCAGCTTAGACGGGGGTTTTGAAGCTTTCTTT
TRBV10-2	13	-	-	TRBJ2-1	CASTGTSPNEQFF	TGCGCCAGCACAGGTACTAGCCCAAATGAGCAGTTCTTC
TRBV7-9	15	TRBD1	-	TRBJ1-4	CASSFGQAYNEKLFF	TGTGCCAGCAGCTTCGGACAGGCTTACAATGAAAAACTGTTTTTT
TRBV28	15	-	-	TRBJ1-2	CASREDRIDVNGYTF	TGTGCCAGCAGGGAAGACAGGATAGATGTAAATGGCTACACCTTC
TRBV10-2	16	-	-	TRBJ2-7	CASRNQDRNSSYEQYF	TGCGCCAGCAGGAACCAAGACAGAAACAGCTCCTACGAGCAGTACTTC
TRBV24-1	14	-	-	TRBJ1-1	CATRTTGQNTEAFF	TGTGCCACCAGGACCACAGGGCAGAACACTGAAGCTTTCTTT
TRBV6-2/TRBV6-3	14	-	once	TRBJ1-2	CASSSGQPLLGYTF	TGTGCCAGCAGTTCAGGACAGCCTCTACTGGGCTACACCTTC
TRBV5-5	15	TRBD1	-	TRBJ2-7	CASSSDRGHYYEQYF	TGTGCCAGCAGCTCCGACAGGGGACACTACTACGAGCAGTACTTC
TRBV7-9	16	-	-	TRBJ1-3	CASSLWTASVGNTIYF	TGTGCCAGCAGCCTCTGGACAGCTTCTGTGGGAAACACCATATATTTT
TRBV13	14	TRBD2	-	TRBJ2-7	CASSVLAGPYEQYF	TGTGCCAGCAGCGTACTAGCGGGCCCCTACGAGCAGTACTTC
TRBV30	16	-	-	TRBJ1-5	CAWSPGRGGGNQPQHF	TGTGCCTGGAGTCCGGGCCGAGGGGGGGGCAATCAGCCCCAGCATTTT
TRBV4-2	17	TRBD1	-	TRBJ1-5	CASSQVGRDRGSQPQHF	TGTGCCAGCAGCCAAGTCGGCCGGGACAGGGGTTCTCAGCCCCAGCATTTT
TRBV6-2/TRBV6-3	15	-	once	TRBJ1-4	CASSHSAQLGEKLFF	TGTGCCAGCAGTCACTCGGCACAGTTGGGTGAAAAACTGTTTTTT
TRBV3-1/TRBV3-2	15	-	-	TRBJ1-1	CASSPNGGLRTEAFF	TGTGCCAGCAGCCCGAACGGGGGGCTCCGCACTGAAGCTTTCTTT
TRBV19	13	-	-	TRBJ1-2	CASSIDGYYGYTF	TGTGCCAGTAGTATCGACGGGTACTATGGCTACACCTTC
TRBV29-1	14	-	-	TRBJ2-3	CSVVGVSGTDTQYF	TGCAGCGTTGTCGGAGTGTCGGGCACAGATACGCAGTATTTT
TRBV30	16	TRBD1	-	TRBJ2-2	CAWRDGYQGATGELFF	TGTGCCTGGAGGGATGGTTATCAGGGGGCGACCGGGGAGCTGTTTTTT
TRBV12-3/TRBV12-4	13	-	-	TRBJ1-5	CASSFNEGQPQHF	TGTGCCAGCAGTTTCAATGAGGGTCAGCCCCAGCATTTT
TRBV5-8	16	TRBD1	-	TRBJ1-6	CASSLSGDRVYSPLHF	TGTGCCAGCAGCCTGTCGGGGGACAGGGTCTATTCACCCCTCCACTTT
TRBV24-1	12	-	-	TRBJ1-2	CATSAPGYGYTF	TGTGCCACCAGTGCCCCCGGCTATGGCTACACCTTC
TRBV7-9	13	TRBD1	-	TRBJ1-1	CASSTQGGREAFF	TGTGCCAGCAGCACACAGGGGGGTAGAGAAGCTTTCTTT
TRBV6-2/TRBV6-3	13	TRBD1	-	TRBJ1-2	CASSFARGLGGTF	TGTGCCAGCAGCTTCGCGAGGGGGCTCGGGGGCACCTTC
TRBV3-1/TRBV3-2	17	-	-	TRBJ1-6	CASSQGGSGVYNSPLHF	TGTGCCAGCAGCCAAGGGGGATCAGGGGTCTATAATTCACCCCTCCACTTT
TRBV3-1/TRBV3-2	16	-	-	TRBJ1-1	CASSPQRRGANTEAFF	TGTGCCAGCAGCCCACAAAGGCGGGGCGCGAACACTGAAGCTTTCTTT
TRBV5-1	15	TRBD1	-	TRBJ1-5	CASSFWTGGGQPQHF	TGCGCCAGCAGCTTTTGGACAGGGGGTGGTCAGCCCCAGCATTTT
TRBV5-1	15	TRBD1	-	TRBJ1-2	CASSPADRGAGGYTF	TGCGCCAGCAGCCCGGCTGACAGGGGTGCTGGGGGCTACACCTTC
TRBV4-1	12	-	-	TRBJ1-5	CASSQVGQPQHF	TGCGCCAGCAGCCAAGTCGGTCAGCCCCAGCATTTT
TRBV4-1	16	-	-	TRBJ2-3	CASSQQHRDLTDTQYF	TGCGCCAGCAGCCAACAACACAGGGACCTCACAGATACGCAGTATTTT
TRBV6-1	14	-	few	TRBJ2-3	CASSELVGTDTQYF	TGTGCCAGCAGTGAACTAGTAGGCACAGATACGCAGTATTTT
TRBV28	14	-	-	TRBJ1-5	CASSLGDKNQPQHF	TGTGCCAGCAGTTTAGGGGACAAGAATCAGCCCCAGCATTTT
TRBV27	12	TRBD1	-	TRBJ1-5	CASRQGNQPQHF	TGTGCCAGCCGACAGGGGAATCAGCCCCAGCATTTT
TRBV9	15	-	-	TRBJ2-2	CASSVAGANTGELFF	TGTGCCAGCAGCGTAGCAGGGGCTAACACCGGGGAGCTGTTTTTT
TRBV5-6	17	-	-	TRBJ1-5	CASSLGRALGSDQPQHF	TGTGCCAGCAGCTTGGGCCGAGCTCTAGGGAGTGATCAGCCCCAGCATTTT
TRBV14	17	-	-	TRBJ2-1	CASSQVSGFYAYNEQFF	TGTGCCAGCAGCCAGGTTTCAGGGTTTTATGCCTACAATGAGCAGTTCTTC
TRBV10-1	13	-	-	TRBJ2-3	CASSSASTDTQYF	TGCGCCAGCAGCAGCGCTAGCACAGATACGCAGTATTTT
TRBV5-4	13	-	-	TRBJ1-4	CASSFPGGEKLFF	TGTGCCAGCAGCTTTCCGGGGGGCGAAAAACTGTTTTTT
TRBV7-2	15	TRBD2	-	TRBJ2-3	CASSLLAGRTDTQYF	TGTGCCAGCAGCTTACTAGCGGGGCGCACAGATACGCAGTATTTT
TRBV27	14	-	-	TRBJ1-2	CASSPPGGRYGYTF	TGTGCCAGCAGCCCCCCGGGGGGGCGGTATGGCTACACCTTC
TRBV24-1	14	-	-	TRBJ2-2	CATSAAGGTGELFF	TGTGCCACCAGTGCCGCCGGGGGCACCGGGGAGCTGTTTTTT
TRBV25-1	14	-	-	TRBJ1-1	CASSGTGQNTEAFF	TGTGCCAGCAGTGGAACAGGCCAGAACACTGAAGCTTTCTTT
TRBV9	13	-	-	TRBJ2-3	CASSLEAWDTQYF	TGTGCCAGCAGCCTCGAGGCCTGGGATACGCAGTATTTT
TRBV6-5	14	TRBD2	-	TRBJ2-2	CASSSGGAAGELFF	TGTGCCAGCAGTAGCGGGGGGGCCGCCGGGGAGCTGTTTTTT
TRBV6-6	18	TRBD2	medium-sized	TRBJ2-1	CASSPPRSTSGKYNEQFF	TGTGCCAGCAGTCCACCCCGCTCGACTAGCGGGAAGTACAATGAGCAGTTCTTC
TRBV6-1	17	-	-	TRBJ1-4	CASNEGGAGREGEKLFF	TGTGCCAGCAATGAGGGAGGGGCGGGGAGGGAGGGTGAAAAACTGTTTTTT
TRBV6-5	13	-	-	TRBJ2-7	CASSTDGAYEQYF	TGTGCCAGCAGTACAGACGGCGCCTACGAGCAGTACTTC
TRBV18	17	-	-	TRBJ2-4	CASSPPELTLAKNIQYF	TGTGCCAGCTCACCGCCCGAACTAACCCTAGCCAAAAACATTCAGTACTTC
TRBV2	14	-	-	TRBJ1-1	CASSDGAGYTEAFF	TGTGCCAGCAGTGATGGCGCAGGCTACACTGAAGCTTTCTTT
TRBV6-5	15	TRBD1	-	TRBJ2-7	CASSYQDRGPHEQYF	TGTGCCAGCAGCTACCAGGACAGGGGGCCCCACGAGCAGTACTTC
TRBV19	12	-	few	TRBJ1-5	CATGPGNQPQHF	TGTGCCACTGGCCCAGGCAATCAGCCCCAGCATTTT